This TCR beta chain was sequenced for a study of cytomegalovirus exposure and HLA in healthy donors. The CDR3 has 13 amino acids. V was clipped by 3 bases and J by 1 base; unmatched bases: 1. CDR1 and CDR2 (germline): SGHRS, YFSETQ. PCR amplification relied on 60 Vbeta primers (plus 13 Jbeta primers). Sequenced by immunoSEQ multiplex PCR; TCRdb stores in-frame clones only, minus some. Here the sample spans roughly 120,000 clones, roughly 78% being singletons. This sequence was found in a male donor in good health and CMV-seronegative. This chain links TRBV5-1 with TRBJ2-7; 7 bases line up with TRBD2. The sequenced sample was PBMCs. The CDR3 DNA follows: TGCGCCAGCAGCTGGGACTATTCCTACGAGCAGTACTTC. This codes for CASSWDYSYEQYF.